This T cell receptor (delta chain) was recovered during a study of γδ T cells in repeated Plasmodium falciparum infection. Overall study context: Some Malian samples span acute malaria episodes; others come from no-transmission periods.

The CDR3 is 24 amino acids. Germline CDR1 and CDR2: TSWWSYY and QGS. TCRdb reprocessed the multiplex PCR reads through CATT. Here the sample spans tens of thousands of delta-chain clones, over 0.75% being singletons. Gammadelta T cells were flow-sorted from PBMC into Vgamma9/Vdelta2+ and Vdelta2-negative populations for bulk analysis. This clone was seen at least ten times. With a much larger clone just one base away, this may be a read error. Other nucleotide sequences from this sample produce the same CDR3. The rearrangement uses TRDV1 and TRDJ1; D tentatively fits TRDD2 or TRDD3 (7 bases each). The clonotype was recovered from a pool of human donors (malaria-infected and uninfected, not separated). The sample comprised gamma-delta T cells from blood. Here the CDR3 DNA reads TGCGCTCTTGGGGGACCAAAGCGCGTTCCTACTGGCTGGGGAATCGGCCGGGACACCGATAAACTCATCTTT. It is translated as CALGGPKRVPTGWGIGRDTDKLIF.